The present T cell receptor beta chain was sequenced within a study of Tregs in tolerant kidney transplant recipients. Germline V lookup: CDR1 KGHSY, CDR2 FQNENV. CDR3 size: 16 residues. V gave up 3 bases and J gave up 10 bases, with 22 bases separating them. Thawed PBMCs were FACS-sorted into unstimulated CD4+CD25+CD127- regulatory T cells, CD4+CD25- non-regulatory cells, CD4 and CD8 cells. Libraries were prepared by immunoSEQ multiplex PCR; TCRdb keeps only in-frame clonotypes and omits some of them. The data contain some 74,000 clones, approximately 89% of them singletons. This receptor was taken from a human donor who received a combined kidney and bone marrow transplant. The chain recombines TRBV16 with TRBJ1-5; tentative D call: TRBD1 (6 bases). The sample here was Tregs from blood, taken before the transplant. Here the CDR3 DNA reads TGTGCCAGCAGCCATCCTGGAGGCGGGGGCCGAGGCCCCCAGCATTTT. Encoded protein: CASSHPGGGGRGPQHF.